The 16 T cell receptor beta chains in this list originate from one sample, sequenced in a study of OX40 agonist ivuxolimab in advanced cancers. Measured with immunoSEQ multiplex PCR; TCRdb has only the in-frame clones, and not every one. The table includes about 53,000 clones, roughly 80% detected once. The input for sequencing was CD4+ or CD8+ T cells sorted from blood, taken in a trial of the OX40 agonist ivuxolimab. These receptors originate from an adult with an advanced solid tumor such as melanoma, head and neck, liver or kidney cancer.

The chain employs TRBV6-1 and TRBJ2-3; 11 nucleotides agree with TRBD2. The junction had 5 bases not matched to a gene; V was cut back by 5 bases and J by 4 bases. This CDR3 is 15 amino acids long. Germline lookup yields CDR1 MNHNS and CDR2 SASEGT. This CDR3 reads CASSPLAGGADTQYF. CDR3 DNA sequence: TGTGCCAGCAGTCCCCTAGCGGGAGGAGCAGATACGCAGTATTTT.

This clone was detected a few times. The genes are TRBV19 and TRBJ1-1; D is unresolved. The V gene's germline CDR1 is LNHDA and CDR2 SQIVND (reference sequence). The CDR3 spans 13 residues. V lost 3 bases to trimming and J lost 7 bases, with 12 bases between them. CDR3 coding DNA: TGTGCCAGTAGTATCGCCATTAAGTTTGAAGCTTTCTTT. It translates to CASSIAIKFEAFF.

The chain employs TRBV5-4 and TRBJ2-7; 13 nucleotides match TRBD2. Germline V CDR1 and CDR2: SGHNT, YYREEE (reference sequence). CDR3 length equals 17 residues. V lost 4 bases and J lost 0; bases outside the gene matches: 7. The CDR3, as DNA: TGTGCCAGCAGCCCCGGACTAGCGGGAGCACTCTCCTACGAGCAGTACTTC. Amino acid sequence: CASSPGLAGALSYEQYF. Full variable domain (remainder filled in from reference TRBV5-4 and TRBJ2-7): ETGVTQSPTHLIKTRGQQVTLRCSSQSGHNTVSWYQQALGQGPQFIFQYYREEENGRGNFPPRFSGLQFPNYSSELNVNALELDDSALYLCASSPGLAGALSYEQYFGPGTRLTVT.

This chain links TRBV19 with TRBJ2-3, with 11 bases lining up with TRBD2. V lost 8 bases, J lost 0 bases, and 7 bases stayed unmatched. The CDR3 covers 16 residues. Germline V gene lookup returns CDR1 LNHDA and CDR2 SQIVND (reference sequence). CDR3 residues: CASSASGRLSTDTQYF. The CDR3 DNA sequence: TGTGCCAGTTCGGCTAGCGGGAGGTTGAGCACAGATACGCAGTATTTT.

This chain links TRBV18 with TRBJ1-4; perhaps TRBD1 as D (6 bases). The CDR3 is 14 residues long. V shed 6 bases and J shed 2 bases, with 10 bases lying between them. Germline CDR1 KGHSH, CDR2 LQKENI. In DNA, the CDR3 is TGTGCCAGCTCGCAGGGGATGACTAATGAAAAACTGTTTTTT. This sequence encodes CASSQGMTNEKLFF.

DNA for the CDR3: TGTGCCAGCAGCCCTCGTGGTGAGGGGGCGGCACATACGCAGTATTTT. Its protein product is CASSPRGEGAAHTQYF. V gene TRBV7-2 combines with J gene TRBJ2-3; 7 nucleotides agree with TRBD1. This CDR3 contains 16 residues. Germline values: CDR1 SGHTA, CDR2 FQGNSA. V trimming: 5 bases; J trimming: 7 bases; junction bases outside the gene matches: 15. Supplemented by reference TRBV7-2 and TRBJ2-3, the full variable domain reads GAGVSQSPSNKVTEKGKDVELRCDPISGHTALYWYRQSLGQGLEFLIYFQGNSAPDKSGLPSDRFSAERTGGSVSTLTIQRTQQEDSAVYLCASSPRGEGAAHTQYFGPGTRLTVL.

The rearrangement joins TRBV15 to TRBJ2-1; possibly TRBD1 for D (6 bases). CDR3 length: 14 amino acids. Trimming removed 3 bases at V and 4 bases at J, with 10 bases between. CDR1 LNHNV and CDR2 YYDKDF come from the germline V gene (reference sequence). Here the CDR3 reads CATSRDSPYNEQFF. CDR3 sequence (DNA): TGTGCCACCAGCAGGGACAGCCCATACAATGAGCAGTTCTTC.

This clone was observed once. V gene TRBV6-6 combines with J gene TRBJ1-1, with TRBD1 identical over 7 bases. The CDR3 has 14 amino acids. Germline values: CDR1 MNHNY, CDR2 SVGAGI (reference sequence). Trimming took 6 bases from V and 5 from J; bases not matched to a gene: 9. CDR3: CASSVQGMMTEAFF. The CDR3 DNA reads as TGTGCCAGCAGCGTACAGGGGATGATGACTGAAGCTTTCTTT.

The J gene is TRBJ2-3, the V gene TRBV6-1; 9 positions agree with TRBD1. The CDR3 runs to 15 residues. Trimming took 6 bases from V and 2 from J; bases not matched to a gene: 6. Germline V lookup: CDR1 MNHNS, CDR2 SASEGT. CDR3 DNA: TGTGCCAGCAGGAAAGACAGGGGGTACACAGATACGCAGTATTTT. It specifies CASRKDRGYTDTQYF.

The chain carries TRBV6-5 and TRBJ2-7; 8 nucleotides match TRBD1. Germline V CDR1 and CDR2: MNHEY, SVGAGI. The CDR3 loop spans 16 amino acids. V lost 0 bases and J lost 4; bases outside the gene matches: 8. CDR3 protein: CASSYSTGAQLYEQYF. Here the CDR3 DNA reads TGTGCCAGCAGTTACTCGACAGGGGCCCAACTGTACGAGCAGTACTTC.

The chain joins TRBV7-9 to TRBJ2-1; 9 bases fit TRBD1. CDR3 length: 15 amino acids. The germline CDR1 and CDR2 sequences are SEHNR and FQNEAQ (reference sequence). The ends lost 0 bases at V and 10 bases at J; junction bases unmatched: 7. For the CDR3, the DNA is TGTGCCAGCAGCTTAGCCGCACAGGGGGCGGGGGAGCAGTTCTTC. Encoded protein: CASSLAAQGAGEQFF.

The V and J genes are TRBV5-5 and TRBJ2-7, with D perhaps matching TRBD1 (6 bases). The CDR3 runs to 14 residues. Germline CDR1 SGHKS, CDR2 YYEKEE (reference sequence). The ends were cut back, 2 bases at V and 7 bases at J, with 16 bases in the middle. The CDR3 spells CASSFNLDRREQYF. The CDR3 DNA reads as TGTGCCAGCAGCTTTAATCTGGACAGAAGGGAGCAGTACTTC.

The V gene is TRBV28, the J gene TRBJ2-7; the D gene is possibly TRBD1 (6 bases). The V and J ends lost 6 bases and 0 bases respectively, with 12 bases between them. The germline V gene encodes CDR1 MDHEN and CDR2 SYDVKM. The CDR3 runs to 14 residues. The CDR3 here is CASRPTGSSYEQYF. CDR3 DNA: TGTGCCAGCAGGCCTACAGGGAGCTCCTACGAGCAGTACTTC.

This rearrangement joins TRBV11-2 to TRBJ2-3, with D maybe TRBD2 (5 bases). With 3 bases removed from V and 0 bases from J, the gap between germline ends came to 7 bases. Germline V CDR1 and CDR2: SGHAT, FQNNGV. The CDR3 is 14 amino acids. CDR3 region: CASSFGLSTDTQYF. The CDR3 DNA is TGTGCCAGCAGCTTCGGACTGAGCACAGATACGCAGTATTTT.

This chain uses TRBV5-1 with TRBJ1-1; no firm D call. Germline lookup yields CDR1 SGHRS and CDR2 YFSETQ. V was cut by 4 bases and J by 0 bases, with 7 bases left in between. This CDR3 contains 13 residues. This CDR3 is CASSQAMNTEAFF. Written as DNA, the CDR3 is TGCGCCAGCAGCCAAGCTATGAACACTGAAGCTTTCTTT. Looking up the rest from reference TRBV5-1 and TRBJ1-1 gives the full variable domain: KAGVTQTPRYLIKTRGQQVTLSCSPISGHRSVSWYQQTPGQGLQFLFEYFSETQRNKGNFPGRFSGRQFSNSRSEMNVSTLELGDSALYLCASSQAMNTEAFFGQGTRLTVV.

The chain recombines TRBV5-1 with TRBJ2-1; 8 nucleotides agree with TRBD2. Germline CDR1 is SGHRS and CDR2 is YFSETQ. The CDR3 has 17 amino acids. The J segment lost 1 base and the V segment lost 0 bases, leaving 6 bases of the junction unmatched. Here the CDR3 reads CASSLEIGRGSYNEQFF. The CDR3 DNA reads TGCGCCAGCAGCTTGGAAATCGGGAGGGGTTCCTACAATGAGCAGTTCTTC.